This TCR beta chain was identified during a study of early T cells in non-severe SARS-CoV-2 infection. Study background: Alpha and beta chains were unpaired, from unsorted whole-blood bulk RNA.

This CDR3 is built from 19 residues. With 0 bases clipped from V and 2 bases from J, the junction kept 9 bases outside the gene matches. Germline lookup yields CDR1 DFQATT and CDR2 SNEGSKA (reference sequence). Individual cDNA molecules were tagged with unique molecular identifiers, the study reported. TCRdb recomputed calls from the 5' RACE reads with MiXCR, one row per CDR3 protein. The sample carries 55,000 to 75,000 distinct CDR3 sequences, 9% to 15% recorded once. This clonotype was sampled from an adult who was a healthcare worker with PCR-confirmed SARS-CoV-2 infection or an uninfected control (not recorded which). This sequence joins TRBV20-1 and TRBJ2-6; 11 bases match TRBD1. Sequenced material: whole blood. The CDR3 nucleotides are TGCAGTGCTAGAGATTTGCGGGACAGGGGGACTCCTGGGGCCAACGTCCTGACTTTC. Translating gives CSARDLRDRGTPGANVLTF.